The clone carrying this TCR beta chain is medium-sized by share. Its antigen is as yet unknown. Via MiXCR, TCRdb re-called the 5' RACE reads, giving one row per CDR3 protein. The sample has roughly 60,000 distinct CDR3 sequences; around 6.9% are singletons. The ends were cut back, 6 bases at V and 1 base at J, with 13 bases in the middle. CDR1 SQVTM and CDR2 ANQGSEA come from the germline V gene. The CDR3 loop spans 13 amino acids. This entry is derived from a study of T cells after yellow fever vaccination. For the study at large: Libraries from low-cell-number fractions were prepared with the SMART-Seq v4 Ultra Low Input RNA kit. Study-wide findings and caveats: Peaking on day 5 versus 15, the secondary response was faster but weaker. The bulk population could contribute abundant contaminating clonotypes to FACS-sorted repertoires. Post-booster reappearance was seen for most primary-vaccination clones (about 95% CD4, around 89% CD8).

Material: CD8+ T cells sorted from PBMCs, obtained on the day of the first yellow fever vaccination. The V call is TRBV29-1, the J call TRBJ2-7; tentatively, D is TRBD1 (6 bases). The clonotype originates from a man between 18 and 35 years old who received the YFV17D yellow fever vaccine. The CDR3 DNA is TGCAGCGTATATACAGGGTCATCCTACGAGCAGTACTTC. Amino acid sequence: CSVYTGSSYEQYF.